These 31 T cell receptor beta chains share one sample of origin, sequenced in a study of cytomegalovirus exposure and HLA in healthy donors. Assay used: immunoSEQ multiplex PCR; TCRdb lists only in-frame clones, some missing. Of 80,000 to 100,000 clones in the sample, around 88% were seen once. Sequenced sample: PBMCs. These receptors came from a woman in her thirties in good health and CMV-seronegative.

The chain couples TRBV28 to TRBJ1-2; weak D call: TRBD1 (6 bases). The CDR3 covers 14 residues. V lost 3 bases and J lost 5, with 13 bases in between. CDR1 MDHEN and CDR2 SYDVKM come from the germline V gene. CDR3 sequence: CASSFGGAPYGYTF. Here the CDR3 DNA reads TGTGCCAGCAGTTTTGGGGGGGCGCCTTATGGCTACACCTTC.

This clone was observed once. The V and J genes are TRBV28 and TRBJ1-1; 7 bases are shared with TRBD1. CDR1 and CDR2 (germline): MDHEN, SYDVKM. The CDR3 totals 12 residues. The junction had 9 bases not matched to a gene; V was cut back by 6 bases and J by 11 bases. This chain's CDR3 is CASSQQGRGAFF. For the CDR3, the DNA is TGTGCCAGCAGCCAACAGGGGAGAGGCGCTTTCTTT.

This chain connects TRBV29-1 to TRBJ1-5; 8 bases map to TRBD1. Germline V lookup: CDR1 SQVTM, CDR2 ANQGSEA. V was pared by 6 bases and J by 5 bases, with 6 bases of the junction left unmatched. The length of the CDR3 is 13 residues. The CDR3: CSVGQGGDQPQHF. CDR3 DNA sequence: TGCAGCGTCGGACAGGGAGGAGATCAGCCCCAGCATTTT.

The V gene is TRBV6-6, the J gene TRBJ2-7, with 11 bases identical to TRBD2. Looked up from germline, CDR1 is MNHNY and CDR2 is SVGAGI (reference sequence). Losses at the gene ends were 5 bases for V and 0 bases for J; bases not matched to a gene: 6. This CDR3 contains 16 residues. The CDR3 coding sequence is TGTGCCAGCAGTCGGGGCCTAGCGGGAGGCTCCTACGAGCAGTACTTC. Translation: CASSRGLAGGSYEQYF.

The CDR3 protein is CASSESSDTQYF. Here the CDR3 DNA reads TGTGCCAGCAGTGAATCATCAGATACGCAGTATTTT. V usage is TRBV2 and J usage is TRBJ2-3; no reliable D call. The CDR3 is 12 amino acids. Trimming took 2 bases from V and 4 from J, leaving 4 bases between them. Germline CDR1 reads SNHLY; CDR2 reads FYNNEI.

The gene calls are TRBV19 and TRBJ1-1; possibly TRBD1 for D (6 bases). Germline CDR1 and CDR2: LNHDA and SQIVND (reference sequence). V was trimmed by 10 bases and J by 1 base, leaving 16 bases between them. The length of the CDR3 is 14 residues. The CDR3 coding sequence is TGTGCCACTTCCCGCCCAGGGGAGAACACTGAAGCTTTCTTT. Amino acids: CATSRPGENTEAFF.

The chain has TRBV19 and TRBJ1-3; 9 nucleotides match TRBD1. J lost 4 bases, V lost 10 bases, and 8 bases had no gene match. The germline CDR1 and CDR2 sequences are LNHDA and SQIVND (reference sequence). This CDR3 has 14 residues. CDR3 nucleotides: TGTGCCACCTTTGACAGGGGGTACGGAAACACCATATATTTT. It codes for CATFDRGYGNTIYF.

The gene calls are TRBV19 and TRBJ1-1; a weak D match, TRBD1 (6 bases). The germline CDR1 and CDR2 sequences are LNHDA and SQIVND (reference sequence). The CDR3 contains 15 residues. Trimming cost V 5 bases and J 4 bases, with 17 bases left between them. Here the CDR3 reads CASSPFQGGGTEAFF. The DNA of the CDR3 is TGTGCCAGTAGTCCCTTTCAGGGAGGGGGCACTGAAGCTTTCTTT.

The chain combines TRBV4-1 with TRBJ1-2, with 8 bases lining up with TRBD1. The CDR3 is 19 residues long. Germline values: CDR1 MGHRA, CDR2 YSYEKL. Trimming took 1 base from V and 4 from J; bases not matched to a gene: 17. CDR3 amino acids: CASSQVAGVGTGFSYGYTF. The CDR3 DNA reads TGCGCCAGCAGCCAAGTCGCAGGTGTGGGGACAGGCTTTTCCTATGGCTACACCTTC.

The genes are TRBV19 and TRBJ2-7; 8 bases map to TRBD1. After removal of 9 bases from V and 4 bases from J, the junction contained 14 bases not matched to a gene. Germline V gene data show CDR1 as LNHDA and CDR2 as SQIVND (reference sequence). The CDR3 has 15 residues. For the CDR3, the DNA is TGTGCCAGCTCTCAATTCCCGGACAGGGATTACGAGCAGTACTTC. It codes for CASSQFPDRDYEQYF. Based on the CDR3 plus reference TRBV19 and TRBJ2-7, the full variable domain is DGGITQSPKYLFRKEGQNVTLSCEQNLNHDAMYWYRQDPGQGLRLIYYSQIVNDFQKGDIAEGYSVSREKKESFPLTVTSAQKNPTAFYLCASSQFPDRDYEQYFGPGTRLTVT.

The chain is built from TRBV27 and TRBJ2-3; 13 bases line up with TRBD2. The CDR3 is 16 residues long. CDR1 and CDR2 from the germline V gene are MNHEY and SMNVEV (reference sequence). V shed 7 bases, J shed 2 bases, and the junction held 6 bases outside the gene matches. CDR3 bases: TGTGCCAGCAAGGGACTAGCGGGGCGAGACACAGATACGCAGTATTTT. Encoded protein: CASKGLAGRDTDTQYF.

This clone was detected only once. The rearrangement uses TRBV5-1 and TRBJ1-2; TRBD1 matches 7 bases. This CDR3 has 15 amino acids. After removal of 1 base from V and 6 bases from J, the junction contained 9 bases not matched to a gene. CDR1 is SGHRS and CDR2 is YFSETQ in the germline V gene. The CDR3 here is CASSLLGQELDGYTF. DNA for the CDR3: TGCGCCAGCAGCTTGCTTGGACAGGAACTCGATGGCTACACCTTC.

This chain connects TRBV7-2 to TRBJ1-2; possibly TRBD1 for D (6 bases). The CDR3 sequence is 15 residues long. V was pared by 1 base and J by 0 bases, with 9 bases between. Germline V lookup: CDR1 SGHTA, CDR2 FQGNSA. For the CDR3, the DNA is TGTGCCAGCAGCTTAGGACAGGCCCCTAACTATGGCTACACCTTC. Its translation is CASSLGQAPNYGYTF.

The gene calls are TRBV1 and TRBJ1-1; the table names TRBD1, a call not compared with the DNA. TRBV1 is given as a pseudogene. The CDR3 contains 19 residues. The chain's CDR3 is CTSSQEVQTEDIMNTEAFF. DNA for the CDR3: TGCACCAGCAGCCAAGAGGTACAGACAGAAGACATAATGAACACTGAAGCTTTCTTT.

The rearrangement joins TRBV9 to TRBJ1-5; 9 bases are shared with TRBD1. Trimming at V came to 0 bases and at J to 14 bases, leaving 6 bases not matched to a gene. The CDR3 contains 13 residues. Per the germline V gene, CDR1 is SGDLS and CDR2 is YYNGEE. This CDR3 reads CASSVEGQGKKHF. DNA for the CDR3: TGTGCCAGCAGCGTAGAGGGACAGGGAAAAAAGCATTTT. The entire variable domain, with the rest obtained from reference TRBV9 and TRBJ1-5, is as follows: DSGVTQTPKHLITATGQRVTLRCSPRSGDLSVYWYQQSLDQGLQFLIQYYNGEERAKGNILERFSAQQFPDLHSELNLSSLELGDSALYFCASSVEGQGKKHFGDGTRLSIL.

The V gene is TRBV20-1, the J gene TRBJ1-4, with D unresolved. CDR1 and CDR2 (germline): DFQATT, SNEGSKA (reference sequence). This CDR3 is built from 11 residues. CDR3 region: CGSDYNEKLFF. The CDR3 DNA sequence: TGCGGCTCAGACTATAATGAAAAACTGTTTTTT.

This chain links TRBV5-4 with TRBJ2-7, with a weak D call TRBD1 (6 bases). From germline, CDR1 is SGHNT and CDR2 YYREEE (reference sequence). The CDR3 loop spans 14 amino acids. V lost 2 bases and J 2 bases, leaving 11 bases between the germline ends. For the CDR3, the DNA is TGTGCCAGCAGCTTAATGGGACATGCCTACGAGCAGTACTTC. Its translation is CASSLMGHAYEQYF. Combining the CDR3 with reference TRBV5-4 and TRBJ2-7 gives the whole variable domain ETGVTQSPTHLIKTRGQQVTLRCSSQSGHNTVSWYQQALGQGPQFIFQYYREEENGRGNFPPRFSGLQFPNYSSELNVNALELDDSALYLCASSLMGHAYEQYFGPGTRLTVT.

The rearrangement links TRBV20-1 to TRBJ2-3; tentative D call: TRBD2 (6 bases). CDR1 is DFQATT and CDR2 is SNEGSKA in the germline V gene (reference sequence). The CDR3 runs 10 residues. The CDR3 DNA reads TGCGGGGGGAGCACAGATACGCAGTATTTT. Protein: CGGSTDTQYF.

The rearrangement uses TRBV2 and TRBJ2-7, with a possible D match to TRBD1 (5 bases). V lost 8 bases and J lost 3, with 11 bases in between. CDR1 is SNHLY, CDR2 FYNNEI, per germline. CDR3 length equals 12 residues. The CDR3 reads CASDQGFYEQYF. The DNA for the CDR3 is TGTGCCAGCGACCAGGGTTTCTACGAGCAGTACTTC.

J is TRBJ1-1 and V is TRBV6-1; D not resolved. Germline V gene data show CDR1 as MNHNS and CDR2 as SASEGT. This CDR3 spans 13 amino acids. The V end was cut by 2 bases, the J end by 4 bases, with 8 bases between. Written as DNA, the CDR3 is TGTGCCAGCAGTGAATCTTGGAGCACTGAAGCTTTCTTT. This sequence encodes CASSESWSTEAFF.

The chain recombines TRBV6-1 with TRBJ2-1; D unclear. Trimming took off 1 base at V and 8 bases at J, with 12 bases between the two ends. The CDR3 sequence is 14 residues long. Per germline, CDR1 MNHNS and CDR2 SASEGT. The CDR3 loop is CASSEVDVGHEQFF. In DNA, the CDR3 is TGTGCCAGCAGTGAAGTTGACGTGGGCCATGAGCAGTTCTTC.

In nucleotides, the CDR3 is TGTGCCAGCACTCCTCGGGGGGTCGGGGAGCTGTTTTTT. It codes for CASTPRGVGELFF. The J gene is TRBJ2-2, the V gene TRBV13; 7 bases are a match to TRBD2. CDR3 length equals 13 residues. Germline CDR1 PRHDT, CDR2 FYEKMQ (reference sequence). V trimming: 7 bases; J trimming: 7 bases; junction bases outside the gene matches: 6.

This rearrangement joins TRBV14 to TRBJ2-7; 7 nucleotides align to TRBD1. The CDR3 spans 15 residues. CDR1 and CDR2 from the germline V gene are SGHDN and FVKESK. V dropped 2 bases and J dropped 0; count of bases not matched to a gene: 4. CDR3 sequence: CASSQLTGPSYEQYF. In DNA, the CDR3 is TGTGCCAGCAGCCAACTGACAGGGCCCTCCTACGAGCAGTACTTC.

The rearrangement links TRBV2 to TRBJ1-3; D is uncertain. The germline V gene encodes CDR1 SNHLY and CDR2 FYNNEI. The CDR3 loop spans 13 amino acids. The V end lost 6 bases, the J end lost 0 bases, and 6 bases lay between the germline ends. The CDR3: CASRSSSGNTIYF. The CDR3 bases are TGTGCCAGCAGGTCGAGCTCTGGAAACACCATATATTTT.

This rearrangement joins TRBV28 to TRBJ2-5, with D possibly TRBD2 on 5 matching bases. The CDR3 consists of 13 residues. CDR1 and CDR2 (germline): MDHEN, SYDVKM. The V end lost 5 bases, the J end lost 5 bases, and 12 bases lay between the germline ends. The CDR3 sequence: CASSPPGVETQYF. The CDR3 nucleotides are TGTGCCAGCAGTCCCCCCGGGGTGGAGACCCAGTACTTC. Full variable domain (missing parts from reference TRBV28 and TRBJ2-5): DVKVTQSSRYLVKRTGEKVFLECVQDMDHENMFWYRQDPGLGLRLIYFSYDVKMKEKGDIPEGYSVSREKKERFSLILESASTNQTSMYLCASSPPGVETQYFGPGTRLLVL.

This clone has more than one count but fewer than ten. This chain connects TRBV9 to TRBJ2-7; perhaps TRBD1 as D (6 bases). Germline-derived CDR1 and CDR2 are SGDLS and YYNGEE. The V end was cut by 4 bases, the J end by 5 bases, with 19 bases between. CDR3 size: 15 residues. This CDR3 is CASSRSGQPGNEQYF. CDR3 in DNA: TGTGCCAGCAGCCGTAGTGGACAGCCGGGCAACGAGCAGTACTTC.

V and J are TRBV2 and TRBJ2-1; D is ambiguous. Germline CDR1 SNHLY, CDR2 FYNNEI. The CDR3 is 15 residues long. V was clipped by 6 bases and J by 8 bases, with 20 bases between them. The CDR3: CASRESPLQAHEQFF. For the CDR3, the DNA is TGTGCCAGCAGAGAGTCGCCACTCCAAGCCCATGAGCAGTTCTTC.

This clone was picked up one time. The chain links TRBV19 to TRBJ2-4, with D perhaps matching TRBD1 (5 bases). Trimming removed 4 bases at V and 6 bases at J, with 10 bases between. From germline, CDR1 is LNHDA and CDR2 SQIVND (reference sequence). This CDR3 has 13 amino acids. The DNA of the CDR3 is TGTGCCAGTAGTACAGGGAATGGAAACATTCAGTACTTC. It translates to CASSTGNGNIQYF.

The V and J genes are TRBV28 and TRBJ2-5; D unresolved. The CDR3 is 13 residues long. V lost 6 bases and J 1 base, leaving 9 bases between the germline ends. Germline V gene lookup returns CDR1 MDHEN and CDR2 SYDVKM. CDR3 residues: CASRRQFQETQYF. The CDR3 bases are TGTGCCAGCAGGCGGCAGTTCCAAGAGACCCAGTACTTC.

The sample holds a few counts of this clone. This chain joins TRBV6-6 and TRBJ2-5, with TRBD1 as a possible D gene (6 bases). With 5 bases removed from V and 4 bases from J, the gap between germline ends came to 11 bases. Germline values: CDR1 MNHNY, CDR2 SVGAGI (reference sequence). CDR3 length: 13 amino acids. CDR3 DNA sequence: TGTGCCAGCAGTGGAGGACAGTTAGAGACCCAGTACTTC. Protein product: CASSGGQLETQYF.

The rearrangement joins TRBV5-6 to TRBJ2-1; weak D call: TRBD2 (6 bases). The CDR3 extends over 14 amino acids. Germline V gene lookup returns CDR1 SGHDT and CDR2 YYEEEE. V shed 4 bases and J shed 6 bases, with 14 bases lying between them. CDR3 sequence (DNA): TGTGCCAGCAGCCATAGCGGAGGCCCCAATGAGCAGTTCTTC. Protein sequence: CASSHSGGPNEQFF.